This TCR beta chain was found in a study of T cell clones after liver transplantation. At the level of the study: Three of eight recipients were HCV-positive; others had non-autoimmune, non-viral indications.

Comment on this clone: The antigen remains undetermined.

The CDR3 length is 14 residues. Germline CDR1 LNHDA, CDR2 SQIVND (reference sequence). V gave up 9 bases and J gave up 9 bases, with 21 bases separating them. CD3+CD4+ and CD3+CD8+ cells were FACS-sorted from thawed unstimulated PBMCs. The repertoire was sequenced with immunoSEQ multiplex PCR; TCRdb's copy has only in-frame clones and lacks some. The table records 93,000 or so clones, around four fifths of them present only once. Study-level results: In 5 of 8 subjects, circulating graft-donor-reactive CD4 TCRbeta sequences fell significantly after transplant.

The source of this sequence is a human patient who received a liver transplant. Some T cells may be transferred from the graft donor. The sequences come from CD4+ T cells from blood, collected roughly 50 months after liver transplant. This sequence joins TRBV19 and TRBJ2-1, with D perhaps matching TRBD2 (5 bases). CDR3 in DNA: TGTGCCAGCCGAGAGAGAGGGCGGACTTTTGAGCAGTTCTTC. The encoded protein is CASRERGRTFEQFF. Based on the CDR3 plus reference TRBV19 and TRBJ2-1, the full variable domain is DGGITQSPKYLFRKEGQNVTLSCEQNLNHDAMYWYRQDPGQGLRLIYYSQIVNDFQKGDIAEGYSVSREKKESFPLTVTSAQKNPTAFYLCASRERGRTFEQFFGPGTRLTVL.